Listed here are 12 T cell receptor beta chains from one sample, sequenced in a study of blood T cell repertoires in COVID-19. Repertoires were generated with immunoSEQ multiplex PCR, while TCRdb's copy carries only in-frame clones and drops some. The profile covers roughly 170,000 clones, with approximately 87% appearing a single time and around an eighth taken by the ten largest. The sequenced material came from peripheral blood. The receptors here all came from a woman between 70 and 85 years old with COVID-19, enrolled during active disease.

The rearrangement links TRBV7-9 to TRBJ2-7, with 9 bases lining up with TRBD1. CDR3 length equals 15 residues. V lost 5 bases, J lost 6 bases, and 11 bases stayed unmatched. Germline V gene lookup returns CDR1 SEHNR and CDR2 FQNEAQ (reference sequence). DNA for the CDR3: TGTGCCAGCAGCCTTCAGACAGGGGGAAGTACCGAGCAGTACTTC. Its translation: CASSLQTGGSTEQYF.

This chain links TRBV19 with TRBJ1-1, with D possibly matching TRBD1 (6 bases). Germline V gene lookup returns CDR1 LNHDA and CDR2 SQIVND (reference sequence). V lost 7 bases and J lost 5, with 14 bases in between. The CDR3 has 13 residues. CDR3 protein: CASTRDRTTEAFF. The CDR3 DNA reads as TGTGCCAGTACTCGAGACAGGACAACTGAAGCTTTCTTT.

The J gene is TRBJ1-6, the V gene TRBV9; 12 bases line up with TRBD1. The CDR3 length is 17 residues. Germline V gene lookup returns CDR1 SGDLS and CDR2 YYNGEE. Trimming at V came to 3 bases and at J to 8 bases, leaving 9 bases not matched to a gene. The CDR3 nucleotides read TGTGCCAGCAGCGAGGACCCGGGACAGGGGGCGGATTCACCCCTCCACTTT. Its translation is CASSEDPGQGADSPLHF.

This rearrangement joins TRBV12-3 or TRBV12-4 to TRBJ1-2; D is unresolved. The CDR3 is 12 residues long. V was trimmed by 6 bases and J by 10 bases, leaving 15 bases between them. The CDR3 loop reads CASRGPGSDYTF. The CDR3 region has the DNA TGTGCCAGCAGAGGCCCGGGGTCAGACTACACCTTC.

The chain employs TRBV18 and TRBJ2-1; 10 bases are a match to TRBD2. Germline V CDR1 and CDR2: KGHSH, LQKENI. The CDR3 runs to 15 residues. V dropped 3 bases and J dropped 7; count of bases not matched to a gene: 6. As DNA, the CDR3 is TGTGCCAGCTCACCGGCCAGCGGGAGGGCAAATGAGCAGTTCTTC. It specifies CASSPASGRANEQFF.

In nucleotides, the CDR3 is TGTGCCAGCAGCTTATGGGCTAGCGAGACCGGGGAGCTGTTTTTT. Protein product: CASSLWASETGELFF. The rearrangement joins TRBV7-3 to TRBJ2-2; maybe TRBD2 (6 bases). Germline V gene lookup returns CDR1 SGHTA and CDR2 FQGTGA. The CDR3 totals 15 residues. Trimming stripped 2 bases from V and 5 bases from J, with 12 bases between. Variable domain in full (rest from reference TRBV7-3 and TRBJ2-2): GAGVSQTPSNKVTEKGKYVELRCDPISGHTALYWYRQSLGQGPEFLIYFQGTGAADDSGLPNDRFFAVRPEGSVSTLKIQRTERGDSAVYLCASSLWASETGELFFGEGSRLTVL.

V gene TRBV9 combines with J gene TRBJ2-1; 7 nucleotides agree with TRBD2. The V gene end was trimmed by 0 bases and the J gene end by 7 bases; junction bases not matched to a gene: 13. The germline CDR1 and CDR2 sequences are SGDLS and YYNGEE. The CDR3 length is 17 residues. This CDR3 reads CASSVGGRGSSGNEQFF. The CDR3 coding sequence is TGTGCCAGCAGCGTAGGAGGACGCGGGAGTTCGGGGAATGAGCAGTTCTTC.

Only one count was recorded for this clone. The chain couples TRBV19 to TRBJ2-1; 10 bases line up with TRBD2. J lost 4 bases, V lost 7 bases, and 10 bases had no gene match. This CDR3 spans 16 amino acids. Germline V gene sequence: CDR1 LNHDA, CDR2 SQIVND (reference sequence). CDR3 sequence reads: CASKGQAAGGYNEQFF. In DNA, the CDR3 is TGTGCCAGTAAGGGCCAGGCAGCGGGAGGGTACAATGAGCAGTTCTTC.

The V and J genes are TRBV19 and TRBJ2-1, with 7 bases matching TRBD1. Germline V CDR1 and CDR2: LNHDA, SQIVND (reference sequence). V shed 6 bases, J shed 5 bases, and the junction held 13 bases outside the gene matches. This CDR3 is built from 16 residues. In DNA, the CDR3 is TGTGCCAGTAGCCCAGACCGGGACAGAATTAACAATGAGCAGTTCTTC. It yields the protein CASSPDRDRINNEQFF.

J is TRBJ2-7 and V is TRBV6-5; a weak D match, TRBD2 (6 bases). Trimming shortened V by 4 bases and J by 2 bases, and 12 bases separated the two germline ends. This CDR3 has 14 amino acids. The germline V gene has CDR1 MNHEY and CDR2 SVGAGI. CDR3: CASSLGLTTYEQYF. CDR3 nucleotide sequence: TGTGCCAGCAGTTTGGGACTCACTACCTACGAGCAGTACTTC.

CDR3 sequence reads: CASRGRRQTYEQYF. The CDR3 nucleotides read TGTGCCAGCAGAGGGCGGAGACAGACTTACGAGCAGTACTTC. The J gene is TRBJ2-7, the V gene TRBV6-5, with D possibly matching TRBD1 (5 bases). The CDR3 spans 14 residues. V was trimmed by 6 bases and J by 4 bases, leaving 16 bases between them. Germline values: CDR1 MNHEY, CDR2 SVGAGI.

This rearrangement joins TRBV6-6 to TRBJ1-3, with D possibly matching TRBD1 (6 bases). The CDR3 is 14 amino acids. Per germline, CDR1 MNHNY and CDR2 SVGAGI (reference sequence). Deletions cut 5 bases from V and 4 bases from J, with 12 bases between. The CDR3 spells CASSPDRWGNTIYF. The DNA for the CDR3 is TGTGCCAGCAGTCCCGACAGGTGGGGAAACACCATATATTTT.